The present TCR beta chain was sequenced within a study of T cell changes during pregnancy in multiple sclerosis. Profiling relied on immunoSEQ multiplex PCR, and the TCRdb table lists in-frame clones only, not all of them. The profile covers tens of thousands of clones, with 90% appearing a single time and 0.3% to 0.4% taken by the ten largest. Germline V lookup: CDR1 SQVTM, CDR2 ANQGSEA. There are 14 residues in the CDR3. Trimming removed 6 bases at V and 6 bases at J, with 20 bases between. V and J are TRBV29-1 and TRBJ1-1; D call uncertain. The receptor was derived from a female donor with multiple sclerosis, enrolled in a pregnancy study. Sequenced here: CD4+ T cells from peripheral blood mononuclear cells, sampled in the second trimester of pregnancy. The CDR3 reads CSVSDWQRGAEAFF. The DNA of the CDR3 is TGCAGCGTCTCTGATTGGCAGCGAGGAGCTGAAGCTTTCTTT.